These 10 T cell receptor beta chains share one sample of origin, sequenced in a study of blood T cell repertoires in COVID-19. Repertoires were generated with immunoSEQ multiplex PCR, while TCRdb's copy carries only in-frame clones and drops some. The table records 200,000 to 300,000 clones, about 79% of them present only once. The sequenced sample was peripheral blood. The receptors shown here come from a woman aged 80 or older with acute or convalescent COVID-19.

This clone was counted a single time. The chain couples TRBV2 to TRBJ1-3; 8 nucleotides line up with TRBD1. The length of the CDR3 is 14 residues. J was trimmed by 3 bases and V by 8 bases; bases with no gene match: 6. Germline CDR1 is SNHLY and CDR2 is FYNNEI. CDR3 loop: CASRDRSGGNTIYF. CDR3 nucleotide sequence: TGTGCCAGCCGGGACAGGTCGGGTGGAAACACCATATATTTT. Full variable domain (rest looked up from reference TRBV2 and TRBJ1-3): EPEVTQTPSHQVTQMGQEVILRCVPISNHLYFYWYRQILGQKVEFLVSFYNNEISEKSEIFDDQFSVERPDGSNFTLKIRSTKLEDSAMYFCASRDRSGGNTIYFGEGSWLTVV.

The chain carries TRBV28 and TRBJ2-4; 7 positions match TRBD2. Germline loops: CDR1 MDHEN, CDR2 SYDVKM. This CDR3 is built from 14 residues. Trimming removed 4 bases from V and 4 bases from J; junction bases left unmatched: 4. Here the CDR3 reads CASSSQGGKNIQYF. Here the CDR3 DNA reads TGTGCCAGCAGTTCGCAGGGAGGGAAAAACATTCAGTACTTC.

V gene TRBV3-1 (or the pseudogene TRBV3-2) combines with J gene TRBJ2-5, with D maybe TRBD2 (6 bases). The CDR3 length is 13 residues. Trimming left V 5 bases short and J 4 bases short, with 11 bases between. Germline V gives CDR1 LGHDT, CDR2 YNNKEL (reference sequence). The CDR3 spells CASSTGTSETQYF. The CDR3 bases are TGTGCCAGCAGCACCGGGACTTCAGAGACCCAGTACTTC.

J is TRBJ1-5 and V is TRBV4-1; TRBD1 aligns across 9 bases. With V trimmed by 1 base and J by 1 base, 5 bases remained unmatched. The CDR3 runs to 17 residues. Germline values: CDR1 MGHRA, CDR2 YSYEKL. The CDR3 region is CASSQVPGQGSNQPQHF. The CDR3 nucleotides are TGCGCCAGCAGCCAAGTTCCGGGACAGGGAAGCAATCAGCCCCAGCATTTT.

The V gene is TRBV7-9, the J gene TRBJ1-6; the D is unclear. This CDR3 has 12 amino acids. The V gene lost 5 bases and the J gene lost 8 bases, with 7 bases spanning the gap. The germline V gene has CDR1 SEHNR and CDR2 FQNEAQ (reference sequence). In DNA, the CDR3 is TGTGCCAGCAGCAGAGAGCATTCACCCCTCCACTTT. Protein sequence: CASSREHSPLHF.

V and J are TRBV5-1 and TRBJ1-2; 7 bases are a match to TRBD1. Germline loops: CDR1 SGHRS, CDR2 YFSETQ. The ends lost 4 bases at V and 8 bases at J; junction bases unmatched: 11. This CDR3 contains 14 residues. The CDR3 region is CASSPAVRGEGYTF. CDR3 nucleotides: TGCGCCAGCAGCCCCGCCGTCAGGGGGGAAGGCTACACCTTC.

The sample holds one count of this clone. This chain uses TRBV29-1 with TRBJ2-1; 9 nucleotides line up with TRBD1. Looked up from germline, CDR1 is SQVTM and CDR2 is ANQGSEA. The V and J ends lost 2 bases and 7 bases, in that order; junction bases with no gene match: 9. The CDR3 is 15 amino acids. The CDR3 DNA reads as TGCAGCGTTGAACCGGGACAGGGCATAGGGAATGAGCAGTTCTTC. Protein sequence: CSVEPGQGIGNEQFF.

This clone was detected once. This chain joins TRBV24-1 and TRBJ2-5, with TRBD2 matching 11 bases. The CDR3 is 12 residues long. Germline CDR1 KGHDR, CDR2 SFDVKD. With 11 bases clipped from V and 6 bases from J, the junction kept 4 bases outside the gene matches. In nucleotides, the CDR3 is TGTGCCATCCTAGCGGGGGGTAAGACCCAGTACTTC. This translates into CAILAGGKTQYF.

This clone was found a few times. The genes are TRBV3-1 (or the pseudogene TRBV3-2) and TRBJ1-4, with D possibly being TRBD1 (5 bases). Germline loops: CDR1 LGHDT, CDR2 YNNKEL (reference sequence). Trimming left V 0 bases short and J 5 bases short, with 13 bases between. The CDR3 totals 16 residues. The CDR3 sequence: CASSQEFVSGNEKLFF. DNA for the CDR3: TGTGCCAGCAGCCAAGAATTCGTTTCAGGGAATGAAAAACTGTTTTTT.

The chain carries TRBV7-9 and TRBJ1-3; 7 bases fit TRBD1. The CDR3 spans 16 residues. Unmatched junction bases numbered 3, after V lost 1 base and J lost 0 bases. CDR1 SEHNR and CDR2 FQNEAQ come from the germline V gene (reference sequence). CDR3 loop: CASSLVGGPSGNTIYF. The CDR3 DNA follows: TGTGCCAGCAGCTTAGTAGGGGGCCCCTCTGGAAACACCATATATTTT. Looking up the rest from reference TRBV7-9 and TRBJ1-3 gives the full variable domain: DTGVSQNPRHKITKRGQNVTFRCDPISEHNRLYWYRQTLGQGPEFLTYFQNEAQLEKSRLLSDRFSAERPKGSFSTLEIQRTEQGDSAMYLCASSLVGGPSGNTIYFGEGSWLTVV.